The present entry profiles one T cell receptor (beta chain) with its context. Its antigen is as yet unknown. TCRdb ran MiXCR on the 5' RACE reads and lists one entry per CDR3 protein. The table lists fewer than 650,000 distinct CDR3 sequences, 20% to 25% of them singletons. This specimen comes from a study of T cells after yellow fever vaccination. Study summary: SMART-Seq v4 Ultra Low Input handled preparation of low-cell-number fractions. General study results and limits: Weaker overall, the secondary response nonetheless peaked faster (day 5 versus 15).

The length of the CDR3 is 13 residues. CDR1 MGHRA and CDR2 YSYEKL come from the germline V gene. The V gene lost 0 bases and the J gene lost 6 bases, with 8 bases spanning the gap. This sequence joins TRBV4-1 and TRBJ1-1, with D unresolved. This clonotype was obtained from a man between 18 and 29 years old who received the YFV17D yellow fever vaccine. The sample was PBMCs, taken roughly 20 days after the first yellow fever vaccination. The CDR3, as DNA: TGCGCCAGCAGCCAAGATCCCCAGGCTGAAGCTTTCTTT. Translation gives CASSQDPQAEAFF.